This entry concerns a single T cell receptor (beta chain). What it binds is not known. Reverse transcribed after extraction, RNA yielded cDNA as the sequencing template. Only in-frame clones appear in the TCRdb table, and some are missing; sequencing was by immunoSEQ multiplex PCR. The table records 120,000 or so clones, around 50% of them present only once. It was from alopecia areata patients that lesional scalp punch biopsies and peripheral blood were collected. PBMCs served as the source from which CD4+ and CD8+ T cells were sorted. The junction had 6 bases not matched to a gene; V was cut back by 7 bases and J by 0 bases. This CDR3 comprises 14 residues. Germline CDR1 is SQVTM and CDR2 is ANQGSEA. This sample stems from a study of CD8+ T cells in alopecia areata. Findings and caveats of the study: Although TCR sharing was seen in mice, sharing across patients was less clear, possibly for HLA-related reasons.

The clonotype was recovered from a human donor with alopecia areata. V is TRBV29-1 and J is TRBJ1-3, with TRBD1 matching 7 bases. Sample: NKG2D-low CD8+ T cells sorted from blood. The CDR3 spells CSAGDSRSGNTIYF. CDR3 coding DNA: TGCAGCGCCGGGGACAGCCGCTCTGGAAACACCATATATTTT. Using reference TRBV29-1 and TRBJ1-3 for the parts outside the CDR3, the full variable domain is SAVISQKPSRDICQRGTSLTIQCQVDSQVTMMFWYRQQPGQSLTLIATANQGSEATYESGFVIDKFPISRPNLTFSTLTVSNMSPEDSSIYLCSAGDSRSGNTIYFGEGSWLTVV.